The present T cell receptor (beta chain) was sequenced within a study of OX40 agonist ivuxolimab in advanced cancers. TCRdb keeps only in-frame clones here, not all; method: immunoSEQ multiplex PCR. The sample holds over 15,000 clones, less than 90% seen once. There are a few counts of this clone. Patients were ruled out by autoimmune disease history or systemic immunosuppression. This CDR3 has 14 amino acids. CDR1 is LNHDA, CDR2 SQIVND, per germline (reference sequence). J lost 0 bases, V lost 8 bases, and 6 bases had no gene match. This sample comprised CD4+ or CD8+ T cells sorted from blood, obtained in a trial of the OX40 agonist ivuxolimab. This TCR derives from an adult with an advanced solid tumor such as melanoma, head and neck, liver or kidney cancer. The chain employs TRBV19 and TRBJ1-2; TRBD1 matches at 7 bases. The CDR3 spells CASRQGSPNYGYTF. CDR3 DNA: TGTGCCAGTCGACAGGGATCCCCTAACTATGGCTACACCTTC.